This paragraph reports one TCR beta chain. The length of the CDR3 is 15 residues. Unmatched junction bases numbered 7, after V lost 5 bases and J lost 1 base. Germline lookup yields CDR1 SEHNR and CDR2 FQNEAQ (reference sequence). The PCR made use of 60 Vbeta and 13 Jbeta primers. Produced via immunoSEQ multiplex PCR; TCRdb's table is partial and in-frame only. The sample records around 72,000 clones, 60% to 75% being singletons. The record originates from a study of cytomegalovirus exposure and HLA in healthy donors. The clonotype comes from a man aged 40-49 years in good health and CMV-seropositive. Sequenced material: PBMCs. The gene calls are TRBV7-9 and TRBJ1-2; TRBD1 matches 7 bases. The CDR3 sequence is CASSPAGQINYGYTF. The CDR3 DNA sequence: TGTGCCAGCAGCCCTGCGGGACAGATTAACTATGGCTACACCTTC. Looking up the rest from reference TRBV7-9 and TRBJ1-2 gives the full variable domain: DTGVSQNPRHKITKRGQNVTFRCDPISEHNRLYWYRQTLGQGPEFLTYFQNEAQLEKSRLLSDRFSAERPKGSFSTLEIQRTEQGDSAMYLCASSPAGQINYGYTFGSGTRLTVV.